This T cell receptor beta chain was retrieved from a study of blood T cell repertoires in COVID-19. This clone showed up just a few times. Profiling relied on immunoSEQ multiplex PCR, and the TCRdb table lists in-frame clones only, not all of them. The profile shows about 240,000 clones, approximately 78% of them singletons. Trimming took off 0 bases at V and 1 base at J, with 12 bases between the two ends. CDR3 length equals 16 residues. Germline CDR1 reads ENHRY; CDR2 reads SYGVKD. The V gene is TRBV10-3, the J gene TRBJ2-5, with D unresolved. Sequencing input: peripheral blood. The sequence derives from a woman aged 18-29 years with acute or convalescent COVID-19. The CDR3 DNA reads as TGTGCCATCAGTGAGTCGGAACCAGGCCCCCAAGAGACCCAGTACTTC. As protein: CAISESEPGPQETQYF.